This is a list of T cell receptor beta chains from one sample in a study of shared clonotypes between healthy human individuals. Repertoires were generated with immunoSEQ multiplex PCR, while TCRdb's copy carries only in-frame clones and drops some. The sample shows approximately 1,500,000 clones, roughly 96% of them seen only once. Sample: naive CD4+ T cells sorted from blood. The receptors originated from a man aged 30 to 45 in good health. CDR3s include the opening cysteine and the closing phenylalanine or tryptophan. Fields, in order: clone size, J gene, D gene, V gene, CDR3 DNA, CDR3 protein. D genes are given only for firm matches. Size is stated for part of the rows, as once, few or many counts, or as a class when the clone is expanded.

clone_size: once
j_call: TRBJ2-1
d_call: TRBD1
v_call: TRBV10-3
cdr3_nt: TGTGCCATCAAATCAGGGGGCGATGAGCAGTTCTTC
cdr3_aa: CAIKSGGDEQFF

clone_size: .
j_call: TRBJ2-2
d_call: .
v_call: TRBV4-1
cdr3_nt: TGCGCCAGCAGCCAAGAAAGCAGCGGATGGAACACCGGGGAGCTGTTTTTT
cdr3_aa: CASSQESSGWNTGELFF

clone_size: .
j_call: TRBJ2-1
d_call: .
v_call: TRBV29-1
cdr3_nt: TGCAGCGCCGAGTGGGGGGTAGCGGCCTCCTACAATGAGCAGTTCTTC
cdr3_aa: CSAEWGVAASYNEQFF

clone_size: .
j_call: TRBJ2-1
d_call: .
v_call: TRBV5-1
cdr3_nt: TGCGCCAGCAGCTTGGTAGGTGGGAGCGCCGTTAATGAGCAGTTCTTC
cdr3_aa: CASSLVGGSAVNEQFF

clone_size: .
j_call: TRBJ2-5
d_call: .
v_call: TRBV11-3
cdr3_nt: TGTGCCAGCAGCTCCGGGATGTGGGGTCAAAGGAACCAAGAGACCCAGTACTTC
cdr3_aa: CASSSGMWGQRNQETQYF

clone_size: .
j_call: TRBJ2-7
d_call: TRBD2
v_call: TRBV5-1
cdr3_nt: TGCGCCAGCAGCCCAGGACTAGACTACGAGCAGTACTTC
cdr3_aa: CASSPGLDYEQYF

clone_size: .
j_call: TRBJ2-7
d_call: .
v_call: TRBV11-3
cdr3_nt: TGTGCCAGCAGCTTAGATCTGGGGGGAGAGCAGTACTTC
cdr3_aa: CASSLDLGGEQYF

clone_size: .
j_call: TRBJ2-5
d_call: .
v_call: TRBV9
cdr3_nt: TGTGCCAGCAGCCCTATGGGGGGTGGGGAGACCCAGTACTTC
cdr3_aa: CASSPMGGGETQYF

clone_size: .
j_call: TRBJ2-4
d_call: TRBD1
v_call: TRBV11-2
cdr3_nt: TGTGCCAGCAGCTCCAGGGACAGGCTCGTTGGCAAAAACATTCAGTACTTC
cdr3_aa: CASSSRDRLVGKNIQYF

clone_size: .
j_call: TRBJ2-1
d_call: TRBD2
v_call: TRBV7-8
cdr3_nt: TGTGCCAGCAGGAGGCTAGCGGGCGCGTTAGGTGAGCAGTTCTTC
cdr3_aa: CASRRLAGALGEQFF

clone_size: .
j_call: TRBJ2-7
d_call: TRBD2
v_call: TRBV7-9
cdr3_nt: TGTGCCAGCAGCCCCAGCGGGAGGCTCTACGAGCAGTACTTC
cdr3_aa: CASSPSGRLYEQYF

clone_size: .
j_call: TRBJ1-5
d_call: .
v_call: TRBV4-1
cdr3_nt: TGCGCCAGCAGCCAAGGGGAACAGGGAAATCAGCCCCAGCATTTT
cdr3_aa: CASSQGEQGNQPQHF

clone_size: .
j_call: TRBJ1-3
d_call: .
v_call: TRBV7-9
cdr3_nt: TGTGCCAGCGCGGAGGGGATGGGAAACACCATATATTTT
cdr3_aa: CASAEGMGNTIYF

clone_size: .
j_call: TRBJ1-2
d_call: TRBD1
v_call: TRBV5-1
cdr3_nt: TGCGCCAGCAGCTTGGGGGACAGGGGAAGAGATGGCCACACCTTC
cdr3_aa: CASSLGDRGRDGHTF

clone_size: once
j_call: TRBJ2-1
d_call: .
v_call: TRBV5-4
cdr3_nt: TGTGCCAGCAGCTTGTCTCGGGAGAGCTCCTACAATGAGCAGTTCTTC
cdr3_aa: CASSLSRESSYNEQFF

clone_size: .
j_call: TRBJ1-1
d_call: .
v_call: TRBV4-1
cdr3_nt: TGCGCCAGCAGCCAAACTTACGAATTGGGGGGCGTGAACACTGAAGCTTTCTTT
cdr3_aa: CASSQTYELGGVNTEAFF

clone_size: once
j_call: TRBJ2-3
d_call: .
v_call: TRBV4-3
cdr3_nt: TGCGCCAGCAGCCAAGGATGGGGCCTCGGAGATACGCAGTATTTT
cdr3_aa: CASSQGWGLGDTQYF

clone_size: .
j_call: TRBJ2-3
d_call: .
v_call: TRBV5-5
cdr3_nt: TGTGCCAGCAGCTTGGACCTCACAGATACGCAGTATTTT
cdr3_aa: CASSLDLTDTQYF

clone_size: .
j_call: TRBJ2-1
d_call: .
v_call: TRBV7-8
cdr3_nt: TGTGCCAGCAGCCCTGGGATCCAGATCGGGGATAATGAGCAGTTCTTC
cdr3_aa: CASSPGIQIGDNEQFF

clone_size: .
j_call: TRBJ2-7
d_call: TRBD2
v_call: TRBV2
cdr3_nt: TGTGCCAGCAGATTGGGACTAGCGGGAGCATACGAGCAGTACTTC
cdr3_aa: CASRLGLAGAYEQYF

clone_size: .
j_call: TRBJ2-2
d_call: .
v_call: TRBV7-2
cdr3_nt: TGTGCCAGCAGCTTAACCGGAAAGCCCAGCACCGGGGAGCTGTTTTTT
cdr3_aa: CASSLTGKPSTGELFF

clone_size: .
j_call: TRBJ1-3
d_call: .
v_call: TRBV6-1
cdr3_nt: TGTGCCAGCAGCCGTGCCCTGTCAGTTGGAAACACCATATATTTT
cdr3_aa: CASSRALSVGNTIYF

clone_size: .
j_call: TRBJ2-5
d_call: .
v_call: TRBV11-2
cdr3_nt: TGTGCCAGCAGCTTTCAGGGCCTTCGGACCCAGTACTTC
cdr3_aa: CASSFQGLRTQYF

clone_size: .
j_call: TRBJ1-1
d_call: .
v_call: TRBV4-3
cdr3_nt: TGCGCCAGCAGCCCTAGGGGCCGGAACACTGAAGCTTTCTTT
cdr3_aa: CASSPRGRNTEAFF

clone_size: .
j_call: TRBJ2-3
d_call: .
v_call: TRBV19
cdr3_nt: TGTGCCAGTAGTGTAAGATTTACTAGCACAGATACGCAGTATTTT
cdr3_aa: CASSVRFTSTDTQYF

clone_size: .
j_call: TRBJ1-4
d_call: TRBD1
v_call: TRBV5-4
cdr3_nt: TGTGCCAGCAGCTTGGCGGGACAGGGGGTGGTAAATGAAAAACTGTTTTTT
cdr3_aa: CASSLAGQGVVNEKLFF

clone_size: .
j_call: TRBJ1-4
d_call: .
v_call: TRBV15
cdr3_nt: TGTGCCACCAGCAGACAGGGGCAGGGTGAAAAACTGTTTTTT
cdr3_aa: CATSRQGQGEKLFF

clone_size: once
j_call: TRBJ1-1
d_call: TRBD1
v_call: TRBV27
cdr3_nt: TGTGCCAGCAGCCTACGCAGGGGGCTGAGGGCTTTCTTT
cdr3_aa: CASSLRRGLRAFF

clone_size: .
j_call: TRBJ2-2
d_call: .
v_call: TRBV28
cdr3_nt: TGTGCCAGCAGTCATCGCGGGATGGTGACCGGGGAGCTGTTTTTT
cdr3_aa: CASSHRGMVTGELFF

clone_size: .
j_call: TRBJ1-1
d_call: .
v_call: TRBV25-1
cdr3_nt: TGTGCCAGCAGTGAATCGGTCCCAGGAATCACTGAAGCTTTCTTT
cdr3_aa: CASSESVPGITEAFF

clone_size: .
j_call: TRBJ1-2
d_call: .
v_call: TRBV20-1
cdr3_nt: TGCAGTGCTAGAACGGATCCCTACACCTTC
cdr3_aa: CSARTDPYTF

clone_size: .
j_call: TRBJ2-5
d_call: .
v_call: TRBV2
cdr3_nt: TGTGCCAGCAGGAGCGGGACATCGGAGACCCAGTACTTC
cdr3_aa: CASRSGTSETQYF

clone_size: .
j_call: TRBJ1-4
d_call: .
v_call: TRBV7-8
cdr3_nt: TGTGCCAGCAGCTTAGGGGGCGCGCATGAAAAACTGTTTTTT
cdr3_aa: CASSLGGAHEKLFF

clone_size: .
j_call: TRBJ1-5
d_call: TRBD1
v_call: TRBV28
cdr3_nt: TGTGCCTGCAGGGGGCAAGGGCAGCCCCAGCATTTT
cdr3_aa: CACRGQGQPQHF

clone_size: .
j_call: TRBJ2-1
d_call: .
v_call: TRBV6-4
cdr3_nt: TGTGCCACCGCGGAGTCCTGGGTTGCGAATGAGCAGTTCTTC
cdr3_aa: CATAESWVANEQFF

clone_size: .
j_call: TRBJ2-4
d_call: TRBD2
v_call: TRBV5-1
cdr3_nt: TGCGCCAGCAGCTTGGGCTCCCTAGCGGACCTAAACATTCAGTACTTC
cdr3_aa: CASSLGSLADLNIQYF